This TCR beta chain was documented in a study of low-dose radiotherapy and immunotherapy resistance in tumors. As for the study in general: From cycle 1 day 1, patients took oral aspirin 300 mg every day for four cycles.

The V and J ends lost 0 bases and 1 base, in that order; junction bases with no gene match: 4. The CDR3 has 16 residues. In germline, CDR1 is MNHEY, CDR2 SMNVEV (reference sequence). Covering alpha and beta chains, TRAV- and TRBV-specific primers were used for the first-strand cDNA. TCR amplification used 15 to 20 PCR cycles, a constant-region primer and a V-primer adapter. TCRdb re-called the reads through MiXCR, storing one row per CDR3 protein. Among fewer than 95,000 distinct CDR3 sequences listed, under 10% were seen once. This clonotype was counted between two and nine times. Time point described: before trial treatment.

The receptor comes from a male donor with prostate cancer. The material was PBMCs, obtained before treatment. V gene TRBV27 combines with J gene TRBJ2-7; TRBD2 aligns across 9 bases. The CDR3 DNA reads TGTGCCAGCAGTTTATCGATGGCGGGAGGGTCCTACGAGCAGTACTTC. Its translation is CASSLSMAGGSYEQYF.